This entry lists 16 T cell receptor beta chains sequenced from one sample in a study of vaccination effects on CD4 cells after COVID-19. ViraFEST expansion of antigen-specific CD4+ T cells with viral peptide pools preceded sequencing. Researchers isolated CD4+ T cells once about eleven days of culture had elapsed. No vaccinee had earlier SARS-CoV-2 infection, and nucleocapsid antibodies were negative. Assay: immunoSEQ multiplex PCR; the TCRdb copy retains only in-frame clones and omits some. The sample records 35,000 to 55,000 clones, around 80% being singletons. No antigen is known for these receptors. The specimen comprised CD4+ T cells from PBMCs cultured with SARS-CoV-2 spike peptides, sampled before COVID-19 vaccination. Receptors originate from a human donor who received a COVID-19 vaccine.

The J gene is TRBJ2-3, the V gene TRBV3-1 (or the pseudogene TRBV3-2); maybe TRBD2 (7 bases). CDR1 is LGHDT and CDR2 is YNNKEL in the germline V gene (reference sequence). V was shortened by 5 bases and J by 6 bases, with 18 bases between the two germline ends. The CDR3 is made up of 15 amino acids. As DNA, the CDR3 is TGTGCCAGCAGCTTCGCTACCGGGGGGCCTGATACGCAGTATTTT. Its translation: CASSFATGGPDTQYF.

CDR3 nucleotide sequence: TGTGCCTGGAGTAGGGACAGTGATGAAAAACTGTTTTTT. This codes for CAWSRDSDEKLFF. The rearrangement links TRBV30 to TRBJ1-4; 7 bases are a match to TRBD1. The J segment lost 6 bases and the V segment lost 2 bases, leaving 3 bases of the junction unmatched. Germline V gene lookup returns CDR1 GTSNPN and CDR2 SVGIG (reference sequence). The CDR3 length is 13 residues.

The V gene is TRBV6-5, the J gene TRBJ1-2; tentative D call: TRBD1 (5 bases). Trimming took 1 base from V and 6 from J, leaving 9 bases between them. Germline V gene data show CDR1 as MNHEY and CDR2 as SVGAGI. The CDR3 spans 13 residues. In nucleotides, the CDR3 is TGTGCCAGCAGTTACTATAGGGGTAATGGCTACACCTTC. Translated: CASSYYRGNGYTF.

The rearrangement joins TRBV3-1 (or the pseudogene TRBV3-2) to TRBJ2-5; D remains ambiguous. This CDR3 is built from 11 residues. CDR1 and CDR2 (germline): LGHDT, YNNKEL (reference sequence). The V and J ends lost 4 bases and 4 bases respectively, with 4 bases between them. CDR3 sequence (DNA): TGTGCCAGCAGCCGGGCAGAGACCCAGTACTTC. This gives the protein CASSRAETQYF.

This chain uses TRBV30 with TRBJ2-5, with TRBD2 identical over 8 bases. The CDR3 is made up of 14 amino acids. V was pared by 2 bases and J by 2 bases, with 4 bases of the junction left unmatched. Germline-derived CDR1 and CDR2 are GTSNPN and SVGIG (reference sequence). CDR3 loop: CAWSNGGGQETQYF. The CDR3 nucleotides are TGTGCCTGGAGTAACGGGGGGGGGCAAGAGACCCAGTACTTC.

The chain has TRBV15 and TRBJ1-1; D is unresolved. With 1 base removed from V and 1 base from J, the gap between germline ends came to 4 bases. This CDR3 has 13 amino acids. Germline values: CDR1 LNHNV, CDR2 YYDKDF (reference sequence). The CDR3 sequence: CATSRVGNTEAFF. The CDR3 nucleotides read TGTGCCACCAGCAGAGTTGGGAACACTGAAGCTTTCTTT.

The chain is built from TRBV5-4 and TRBJ2-3; D call uncertain. The CDR3 covers 13 residues. The V gene's germline CDR1 is SGHNT and CDR2 YYREEE (reference sequence). Trimming pared 2 bases from V and 0 bases from J, leaving 4 bases between. The CDR3 loop reads CASSFFSTDTQYF. The CDR3 DNA follows: TGTGCCAGCAGCTTTTTTAGCACAGATACGCAGTATTTT.

The chain is built from TRBV24-1 and TRBJ2-5, with D possibly being TRBD2 (7 bases). With 5 bases removed from V and 2 bases from J, the gap between germline ends came to 14 bases. Per the germline V gene, CDR1 is KGHDR and CDR2 is SFDVKD. The CDR3 length is 15 residues. The CDR3 coding sequence is TGTGCCACCAGTGCCTGGGGGGGCGCGCAAGAGACCCAGTACTTC. It codes for CATSAWGGAQETQYF.

This clone was detected only a few times. This rearrangement joins TRBV18 to TRBJ2-2; either TRBD1 or TRBD2 may supply D (5 bases each). CDR3 length: 16 amino acids. From germline, CDR1 is KGHSH and CDR2 LQKENI. V lost 1 base and J lost 5, with 14 bases in between. In DNA, the CDR3 is TGTGCCAGCTCACCACGGTCTCAGGGACCGACCGGGGAGCTGTTTTTT. Encoded protein: CASSPRSQGPTGELFF.

The chain has TRBV7-2 and TRBJ1-3, with 7 nucleotides matching TRBD1. The germline CDR1 and CDR2 sequences are SGHTA and FQGNSA. Losses at the gene ends were 2 bases for V and 3 bases for J; bases not matched to a gene: 1. The CDR3 is 14 residues long. CDR3 bases: TGTGCCAGCAGCTTAAGGGGGCTTGGAAACACCATATATTTT. The encoded protein is CASSLRGLGNTIYF.

V is TRBV19 and J is TRBJ1-4, with TRBD1 matching 8 bases. Trimming took 5 bases from V and 3 from J; bases not matched to a gene: 8. This CDR3 is 16 amino acids long. CDR1 LNHDA and CDR2 SQIVND come from the germline V gene (reference sequence). The CDR3 DNA reads TGTGCCAGTAGTCATGGCAGGGGGCAATCTAATGAAAAACTGTTTTTT. Encoded protein: CASSHGRGQSNEKLFF.

The chain links TRBV4-1 to TRBJ1-2; 7 positions agree with TRBD1. CDR1 is MGHRA, CDR2 YSYEKL, per germline. This CDR3 comprises 15 residues. Germline trimming cut 1 base from V and 4 bases from J; bases unmatched to any gene: 6. CDR3 nucleotide sequence: TGCGCCAGCAGCCAAGGCATACAGGGGAGCTATGGCTACACCTTC. Translation: CASSQGIQGSYGYTF.

The chain joins TRBV5-1 to TRBJ2-5; D remains ambiguous. Trimming took 1 base from V and 1 from J, leaving 8 bases between them. Germline CDR1 is SGHRS and CDR2 is YFSETQ. This CDR3 spans 14 amino acids. The CDR3 coding sequence is TGCGCCAGCAGCTTGTTGGCTAGCCAAGAGACCCAGTACTTC. Translation: CASSLLASQETQYF.

This chain uses TRBV27 with TRBJ2-7; D remains ambiguous. The germline V gene encodes CDR1 MNHEY and CDR2 SMNVEV (reference sequence). V was pared by 4 bases and J by 2 bases, with 3 bases between. This CDR3 is 11 amino acids long. DNA for the CDR3: TGTGCCAGCAGTTCTACCTACGAGCAGTACGTC. It yields the protein CASSSTYEQYV.

V usage is TRBV7-2 and J usage is TRBJ1-2; no clear D. V was shortened by 2 bases and J by 0 bases, with 19 bases between the two germline ends. The CDR3 spans 18 residues. Germline values: CDR1 SGHTA, CDR2 FQGNSA. The CDR3 coding sequence is TGTGCCAGCAGCTTATTTTACCCAGGAGTACTTACTAACTATGGCTACACCTTC. Its translation: CASSLFYPGVLTNYGYTF.

This chain uses TRBV29-1 with TRBJ2-7; 8 nucleotides line up with TRBD1. The CDR3 extends over 16 amino acids. From germline, CDR1 is SQVTM and CDR2 ANQGSEA. V shed 6 bases, J shed 3 bases, and the junction held 16 bases outside the gene matches. The CDR3 nucleotides read TGCAGCGTCCGCCCGAGAGGAGGACAGGGTAACTACGAGCAGTACGTC. Protein: CSVRPRGGQGNYEQYV.